Presented here are 14 T cell receptor beta chains from one specimen sequenced in a study of OX40 agonist ivuxolimab in advanced cancers. Using immunoSEQ multiplex PCR, the repertoire was profiled, and TCRdb retains in-frame clones only, with some absent. The sample lists approximately 84,000 clones; 70% to 90% were seen once. The sample was CD4+ or CD8+ T cells sorted from blood, taken in a trial of the OX40 agonist ivuxolimab. The receptors shown here come from an adult with an advanced solid tumor such as melanoma, head and neck, liver or kidney cancer.

The sample holds one count of this clone. The chain links TRBV30 to TRBJ2-2; maybe TRBD1 (6 bases). The V end lost 3 bases, the J end lost 0 bases, and 8 bases lay between the germline ends. Germline V gives CDR1 GTSNPN, CDR2 SVGIG (reference sequence). This CDR3 has 14 residues. The DNA of the CDR3 is TGTGCCTGGAGCTGGGGGCCGAACACCGGGGAGCTGTTTTTT. This gives the protein CAWSWGPNTGELFF.

The count of this clone is one. The V call is TRBV6-1, the J call TRBJ2-5; 8 bases fit TRBD2. CDR1 is MNHNS, CDR2 SASEGT, per germline. The CDR3 extends over 16 amino acids. Losses at the gene ends were 1 base for V and 3 bases for J; bases not matched to a gene: 7. The CDR3 DNA is TGTGCCAGCAGTGAAGACAGTCTGGGACTAGAAGAGACCCAGTACTTC. It specifies CASSEDSLGLEETQYF.

The rearrangement uses TRBV28 and TRBJ1-2, with 7 nucleotides matching TRBD1. Germline assignment: CDR1 MDHEN and CDR2 SYDVKM. J was trimmed by 3 bases and V by 6 bases; bases with no gene match: 7. The CDR3 runs to 14 residues. CDR3 bases: TGTGCCAGCAGCCCTGGGGGGACAGACTATGGCTACACCTTC. Protein product: CASSPGGTDYGYTF.

The chain uses TRBV2 and TRBJ1-2; the match to TRBD1 covers 8 bases. CDR1 and CDR2 (germline): SNHLY, FYNNEI. Germline trimming cut 4 bases from V and 3 bases from J; bases unmatched to any gene: 4. This CDR3 comprises 14 residues. The CDR3 sequence is CASSARTGYYGYTF. CDR3 in DNA: TGTGCCAGCAGTGCCCGGACAGGGTACTATGGCTACACCTTC.

Turning to this clone: Germline is not matched at one junction end, which may reflect a read error. The gene calls are TRBV18 and TRBJ1-2; 7 positions match TRBD1. CDR1 and CDR2 from the germline V gene are KGHSH and LQKENI. The CDR3 loop spans 16 amino acids. The CDR3 sequence: CASSPQGTTSNYGYTF. The CDR3 nucleotides are TGTGCCAGCTCTCCACAGGGGACGACGTCTAACTATGGCTACACCTTC.

The chain has TRBV4-1 and TRBJ2-5; a possible D gene is TRBD1 (6 bases). The CDR3 is made up of 14 amino acids. V dropped 6 bases and J dropped 5 bases, with 16 bases sitting between them. The V gene's germline CDR1 is MGHRA and CDR2 YSYEKL. CDR3 region: CASSPPGAGETQYF. CDR3 sequence (DNA): TGCGCCAGCAGTCCTCCAGGGGCTGGGGAGACCCAGTACTTC.

The gene calls are TRBV6-5 and TRBJ2-7; 8 bases line up with TRBD2. V lost 0 bases, J lost 0 bases, and 1 base stayed unmatched. The V gene's germline CDR1 is MNHEY and CDR2 SVGAGI. The CDR3 has 15 residues. CDR3 nucleotides: TGTGCCAGCAGTTACTCTCGGGAGGGCTCCTACGAGCAGTACTTC. Residues: CASSYSREGSYEQYF.

V is TRBV5-5 and J is TRBJ2-7; 10 bases are a match to TRBD1. With 1 base clipped from V and 1 base from J, the junction kept 5 bases outside the gene matches. The CDR3 sequence is 16 residues long. The germline gives CDR1 SGHKS, CDR2 YYEKEE (reference sequence). Here the CDR3 DNA reads TGTGCCAGCAGCTTGCACGGGACAGGGGTATCCTACGAGCAGTACTTC. This gives the protein CASSLHGTGVSYEQYF.

The chain links TRBV29-1 to TRBJ1-1; 11 nucleotides align to TRBD1. Losses at the gene ends were 7 bases for V and 4 bases for J; bases not matched to a gene: 5. The CDR3 is made up of 13 amino acids. The germline V gene has CDR1 SQVTM and CDR2 ANQGSEA. The CDR3 here is CSAGTGGITEAFF. The DNA of the CDR3 is TGCAGCGCCGGGACAGGGGGTATCACTGAAGCTTTCTTT.

V gene TRBV5-1 combines with J gene TRBJ2-5; possibly TRBD2 for D (6 bases). This CDR3 is 14 amino acids long. V was clipped by 0 bases and J by 5 bases, with 11 bases between them. Germline V gene sequence: CDR1 SGHRS, CDR2 YFSETQ. This CDR3 reads CASSLGAGLETQYF. Written as DNA, the CDR3 is TGCGCCAGCAGCTTGGGGGCGGGGCTCGAGACCCAGTACTTC.

This chain uses TRBV6-5 with TRBJ2-7; perhaps TRBD1 as D (5 bases). The ends were cut back, 6 bases at V and 4 bases at J, with 7 bases in the middle. This CDR3 comprises 11 residues. Germline V gene lookup returns CDR1 MNHEY and CDR2 SVGAGI. CDR3 DNA sequence: TGTGCCAGCAGCAAGGGGTACGAGCAGTACTTC. Translating gives CASSKGYEQYF.

Points on this clone: Other DNA sequences in this specimen translate into the identical CDR3. This chain connects TRBV2 to TRBJ2-2; D gene ambiguous. Germline V CDR1 and CDR2: SNHLY, FYNNEI. V lost 4 bases and J 6 bases, leaving 3 bases between the germline ends. The CDR3 length is 11 residues. The CDR3 DNA is TGTGCCAGCAGTGCCCCCGGGGAGCTGTTTTTT. Translating gives CASSAPGELFF.

The chain couples TRBV2 to TRBJ1-1; no clear D. Germline V gene sequence: CDR1 SNHLY, CDR2 FYNNEI. The CDR3 sequence is 13 residues long. Trimming cost V 4 bases and J 6 bases, with 12 bases left between them. CDR3 in DNA: TGTGCCAGCAGTGGTCTAGGAGAAGCTGAAGCTTTCTTT. Encoded protein: CASSGLGEAEAFF.

The V call is TRBV5-1, the J call TRBJ2-2; no clear D gene. The CDR3 extends over 15 amino acids. Trimming removed 6 bases from V and 4 bases from J, with 16 bases in between. Germline V gene data show CDR1 as SGHRS and CDR2 as YFSETQ. CDR3 coding DNA: TGCGCCAGCAAGAACTACGTCGACACCACCGGGGAGCTGTTTTTT. Its protein product is CASKNYVDTTGELFF.